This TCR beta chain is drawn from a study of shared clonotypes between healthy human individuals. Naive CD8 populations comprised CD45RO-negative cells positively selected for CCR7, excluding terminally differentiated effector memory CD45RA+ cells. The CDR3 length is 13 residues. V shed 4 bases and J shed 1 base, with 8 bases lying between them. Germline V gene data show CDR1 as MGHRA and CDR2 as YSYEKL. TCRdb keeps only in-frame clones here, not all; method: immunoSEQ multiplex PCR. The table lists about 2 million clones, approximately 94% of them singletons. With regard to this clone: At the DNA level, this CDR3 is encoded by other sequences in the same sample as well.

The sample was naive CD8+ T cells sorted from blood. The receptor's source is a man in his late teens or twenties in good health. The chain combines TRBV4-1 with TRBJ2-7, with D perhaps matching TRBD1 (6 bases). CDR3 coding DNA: TGCGCCAGCAGCCTTGGACAGTCCTACGAGCAGTACTTC. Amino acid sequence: CASSLGQSYEQYF.